The TCR beta chain described here comes from a study of blood T cell repertoires in COVID-19. Study summary: Acute-phase and convalescent COVID-19 samples originated in the United States, Italy and Spain.

This CDR3 has 17 residues. Looked up from germline, CDR1 is SGHTS and CDR2 is YDEGEE. V was trimmed by 6 bases and J by 1 base, leaving 22 bases between them. Authors' data handling: From reference gene primer amplification, estimates of nucleated cell counts were derived. Profiling relied on immunoSEQ multiplex PCR, and the TCRdb table lists in-frame clones only, not all of them. V and J calls and clone size follow that table, whereas D and trimming were derived from the DNA. The table shows about 240,000 clones, with roughly 80% occurring only once. The study recruited people aged about 18 to 95 years across about 25 US areas. Researchers sorted participants into cohorts using their self-reported clinical history.

V is TRBV5-8 and J is TRBJ1-1, with D possibly being TRBD1 (6 bases). The TCR sequence derives from a woman between 40 and 55 years old who had been exposed to COVID-19. Source material: PBMCs or T cells enriched from blood (not recorded which). CDR3 coding DNA: TGTGCCAGCACGTTATATACGGGACACCCACCGAACACTGAAGCTTTCTTT. It yields the protein CASTLYTGHPPNTEAFF.